This TCR beta chain was sequenced in a study of blood T cells in healthy people across ages. J was trimmed by 4 bases and V by 4 bases; bases with no gene match: 5. This CDR3 contains 15 residues. Germline V CDR1 and CDR2: LGHDT, YNNKEL (reference sequence). Primed by a sample-barcoded 5' primer and a J-beta primer mix, a second PCR proceeded for about 6 to 11 cycles. TCRdb re-derived calls from the 5' RACE reads in MiXCR, one entry per CDR3 protein. The sample lists over 1,200,000 distinct CDR3 sequences; approximately 59% were seen once. Regarding this clonotype: The antigen is not known.

Whole-study findings and limits: One million T cells yielded diversity estimates that were considered underestimates.

This receptor was taken from a man aged 18 to 29 in good health. The rearrangement joins TRBV3-1 to TRBJ2-3; TRBD2 aligns across 10 bases. Material: blood. The CDR3 sequence: CASSPGTSVADTQYF. CDR3 nucleotide sequence: TGTGCCAGCAGCCCAGGGACTAGCGTGGCAGATACGCAGTATTTT.